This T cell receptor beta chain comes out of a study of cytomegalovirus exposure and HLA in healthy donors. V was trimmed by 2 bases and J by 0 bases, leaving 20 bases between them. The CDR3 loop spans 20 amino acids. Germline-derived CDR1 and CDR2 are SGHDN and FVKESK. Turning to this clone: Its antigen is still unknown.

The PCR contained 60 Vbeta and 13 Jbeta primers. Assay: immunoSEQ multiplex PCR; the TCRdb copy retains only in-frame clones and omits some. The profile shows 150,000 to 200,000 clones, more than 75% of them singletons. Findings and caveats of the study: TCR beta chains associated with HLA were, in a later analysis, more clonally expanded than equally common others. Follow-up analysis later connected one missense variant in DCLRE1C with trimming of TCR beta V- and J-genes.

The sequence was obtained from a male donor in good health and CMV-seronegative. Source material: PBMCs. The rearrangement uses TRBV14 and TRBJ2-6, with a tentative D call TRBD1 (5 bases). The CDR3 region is CASSQMTVGQPSSGANVLTF. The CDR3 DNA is TGTGCCAGCAGCCAAATGACAGTGGGGCAGCCTTCCTCTGGGGCCAACGTCCTGACTTTC.